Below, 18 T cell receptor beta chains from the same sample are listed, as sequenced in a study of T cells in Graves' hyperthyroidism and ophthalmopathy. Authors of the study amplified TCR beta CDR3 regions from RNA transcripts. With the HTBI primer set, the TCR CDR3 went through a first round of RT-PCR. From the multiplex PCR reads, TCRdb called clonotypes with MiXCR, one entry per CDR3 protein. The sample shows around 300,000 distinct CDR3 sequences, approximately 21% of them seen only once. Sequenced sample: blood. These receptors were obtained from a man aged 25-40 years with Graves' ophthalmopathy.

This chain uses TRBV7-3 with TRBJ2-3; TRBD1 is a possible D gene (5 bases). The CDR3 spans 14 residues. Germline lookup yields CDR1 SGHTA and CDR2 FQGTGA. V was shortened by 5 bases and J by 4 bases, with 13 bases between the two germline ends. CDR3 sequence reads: CASSQRGPADTQYF. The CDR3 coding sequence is TGTGCCAGCAGCCAAAGGGGTCCCGCAGATACGCAGTATTTT. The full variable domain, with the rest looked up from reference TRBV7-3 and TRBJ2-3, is GAGVSQTPSNKVTEKGKYVELRCDPISGHTALYWYRQSLGQGPEFLIYFQGTGAADDSGLPNDRFFAVRPEGSVSTLKIQRTERGDSAVYLCASSQRGPADTQYFGPGTRLTVL.

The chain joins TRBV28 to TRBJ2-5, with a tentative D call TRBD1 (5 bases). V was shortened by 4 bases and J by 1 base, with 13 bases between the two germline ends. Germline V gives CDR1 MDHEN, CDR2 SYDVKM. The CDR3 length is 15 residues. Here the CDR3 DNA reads TGTGCCAGCAGTTCAAGGGGCACCTCCCAAGAGACCCAGTACTTC. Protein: CASSSRGTSQETQYF. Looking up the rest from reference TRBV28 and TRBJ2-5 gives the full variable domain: DVKVTQSSRYLVKRTGEKVFLECVQDMDHENMFWYRQDPGLGLRLIYFSYDVKMKEKGDIPEGYSVSREKKERFSLILESASTNQTSMYLCASSSRGTSQETQYFGPGTRLLVL.

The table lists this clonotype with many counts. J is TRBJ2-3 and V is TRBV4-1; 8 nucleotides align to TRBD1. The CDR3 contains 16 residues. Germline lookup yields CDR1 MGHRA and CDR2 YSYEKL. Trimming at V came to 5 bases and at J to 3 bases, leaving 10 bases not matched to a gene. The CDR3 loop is CASSFPDRVLTDTQYF. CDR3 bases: TGCGCCAGCAGCTTCCCGGACAGGGTCCTAACAGATACGCAGTATTTT.

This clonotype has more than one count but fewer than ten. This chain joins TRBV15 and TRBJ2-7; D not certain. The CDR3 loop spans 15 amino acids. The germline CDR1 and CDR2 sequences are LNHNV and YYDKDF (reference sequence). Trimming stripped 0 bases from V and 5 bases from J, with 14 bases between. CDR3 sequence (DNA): TGTGCCACCAGCAGAGATGATGGCCTTCCCCACGAGCAGTACTTC. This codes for CATSRDDGLPHEQYF.

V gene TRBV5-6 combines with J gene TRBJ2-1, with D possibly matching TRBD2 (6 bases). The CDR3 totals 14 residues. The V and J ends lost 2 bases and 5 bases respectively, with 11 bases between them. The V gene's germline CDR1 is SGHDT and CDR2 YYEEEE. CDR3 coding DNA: TGTGCCAGCAGCTTCCGGGGGACCAACAATGAGCAGTTCTTC. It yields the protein CASSFRGTNNEQFF.

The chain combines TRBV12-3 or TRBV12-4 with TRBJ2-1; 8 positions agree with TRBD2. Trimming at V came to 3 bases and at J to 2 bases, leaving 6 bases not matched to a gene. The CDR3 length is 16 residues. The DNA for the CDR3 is TGTGCCAGCAGTTTGGGGCGGGAGGCTACCTACAATGAGCAGTTCTTC. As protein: CASSLGREATYNEQFF.

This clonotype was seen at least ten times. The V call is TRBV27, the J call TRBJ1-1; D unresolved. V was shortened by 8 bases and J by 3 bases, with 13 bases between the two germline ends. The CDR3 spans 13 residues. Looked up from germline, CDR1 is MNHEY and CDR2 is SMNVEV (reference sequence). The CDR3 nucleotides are TGTGCCAGCCGCAATAGTAGGTACACTGAAGCTTTCTTT. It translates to CASRNSRYTEAFF.

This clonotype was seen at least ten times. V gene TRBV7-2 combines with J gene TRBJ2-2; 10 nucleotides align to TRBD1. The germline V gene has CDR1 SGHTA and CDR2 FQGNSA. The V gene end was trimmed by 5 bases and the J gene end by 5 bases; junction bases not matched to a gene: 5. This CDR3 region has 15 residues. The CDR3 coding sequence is TGTGCCAGCAGCCGGGACAGGGGAGGAACCGGGGAGCTGTTTTTT. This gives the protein CASSRDRGGTGELFF.

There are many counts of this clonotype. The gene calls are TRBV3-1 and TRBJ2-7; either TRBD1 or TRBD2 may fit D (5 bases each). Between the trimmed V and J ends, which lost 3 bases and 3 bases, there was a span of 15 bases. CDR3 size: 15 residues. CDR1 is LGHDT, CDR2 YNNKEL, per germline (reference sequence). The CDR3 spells CASSHPGRGDYEQYF. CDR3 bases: TGTGCCAGCAGCCATCCGGGCCGAGGGGACTACGAGCAGTACTTC.

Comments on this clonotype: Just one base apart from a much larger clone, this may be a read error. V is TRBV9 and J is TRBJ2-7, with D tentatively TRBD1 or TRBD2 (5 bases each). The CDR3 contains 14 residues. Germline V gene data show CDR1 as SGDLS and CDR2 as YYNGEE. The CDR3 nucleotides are TGTGCCAGCAGCTCGGGACCAAACTCCTACAAGCAGTACTTC. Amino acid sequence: CASSSGPNSYKQYF. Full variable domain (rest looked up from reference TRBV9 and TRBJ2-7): DSGVTQTPKHLITATGQRVTLRCSPRSGDLSVYWYQQSLDQGLQFLIQYYNGEERAKGNILERFSAQQFPDLHSELNLSSLELGDSALYFCASSSGPNSYKQYFGPGTRLTVT.

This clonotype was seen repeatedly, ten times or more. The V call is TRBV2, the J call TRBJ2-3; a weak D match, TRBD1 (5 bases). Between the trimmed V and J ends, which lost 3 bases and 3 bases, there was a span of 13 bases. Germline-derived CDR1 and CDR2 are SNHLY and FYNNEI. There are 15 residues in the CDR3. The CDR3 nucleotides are TGTGCCAGCAGTGATCTGGGGCCCGATACAGATACGCAGTATTTT. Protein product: CASSDLGPDTDTQYF.

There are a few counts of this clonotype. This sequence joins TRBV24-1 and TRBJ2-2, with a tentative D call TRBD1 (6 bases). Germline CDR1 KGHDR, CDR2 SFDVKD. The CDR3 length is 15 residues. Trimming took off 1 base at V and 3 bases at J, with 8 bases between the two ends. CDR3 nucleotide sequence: TGTGCCACCAGTGATTTCTACAGGGACACCGGGGAGCTGTTTTTT. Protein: CATSDFYRDTGELFF.

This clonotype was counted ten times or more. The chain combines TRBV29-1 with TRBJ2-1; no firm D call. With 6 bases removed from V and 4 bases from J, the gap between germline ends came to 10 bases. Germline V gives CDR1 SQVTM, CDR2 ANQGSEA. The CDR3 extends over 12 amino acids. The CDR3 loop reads CSVPTPYNEQFF. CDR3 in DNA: TGCAGCGTCCCGACGCCTTACAATGAGCAGTTCTTC.

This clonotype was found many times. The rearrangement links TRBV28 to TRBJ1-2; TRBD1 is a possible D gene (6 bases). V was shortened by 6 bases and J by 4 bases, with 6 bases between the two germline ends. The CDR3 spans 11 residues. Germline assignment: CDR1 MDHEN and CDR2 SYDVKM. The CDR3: CASRQGYGYTF. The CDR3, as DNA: TGTGCCAGCAGACAGGGCTATGGCTACACCTTC.

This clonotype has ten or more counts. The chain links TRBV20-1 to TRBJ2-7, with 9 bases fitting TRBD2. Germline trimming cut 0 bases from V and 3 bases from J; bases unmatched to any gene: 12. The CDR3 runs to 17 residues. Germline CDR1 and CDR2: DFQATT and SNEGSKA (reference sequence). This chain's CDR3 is CSARDQTSGRRGYEQYF. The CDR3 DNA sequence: TGCAGTGCTAGAGATCAAACTAGCGGGCGAAGGGGCTACGAGCAGTACTTC.

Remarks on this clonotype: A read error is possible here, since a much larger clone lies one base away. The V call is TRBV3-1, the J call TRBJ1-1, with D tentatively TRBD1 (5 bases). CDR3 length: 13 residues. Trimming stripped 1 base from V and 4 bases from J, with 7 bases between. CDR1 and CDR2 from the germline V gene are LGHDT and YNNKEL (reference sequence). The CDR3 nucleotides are TGTGCCAGCAGCCAAGGACAGATCACTGAAGCTTTCTTT. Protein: CASSQGQITEAFF.

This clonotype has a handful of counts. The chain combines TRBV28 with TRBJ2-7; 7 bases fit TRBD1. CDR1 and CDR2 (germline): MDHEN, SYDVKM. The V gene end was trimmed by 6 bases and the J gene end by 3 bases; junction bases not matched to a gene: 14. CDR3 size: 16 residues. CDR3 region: CASSPGVGTANYEQYF. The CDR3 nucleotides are TGTGCCAGCAGCCCGGGTGTGGGGACAGCAAACTACGAGCAGTACTTC.

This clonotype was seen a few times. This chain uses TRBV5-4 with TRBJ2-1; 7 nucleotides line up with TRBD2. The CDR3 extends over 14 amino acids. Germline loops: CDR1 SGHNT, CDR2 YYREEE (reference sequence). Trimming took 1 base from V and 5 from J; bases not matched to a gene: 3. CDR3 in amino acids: CASSLPTSDNEQFF. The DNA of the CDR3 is TGTGCCAGCAGCTTGCCCACTAGCGACAATGAGCAGTTCTTC. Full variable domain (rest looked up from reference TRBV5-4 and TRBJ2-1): ETGVTQSPTHLIKTRGQQVTLRCSSQSGHNTVSWYQQALGQGPQFIFQYYREEENGRGNFPPRFSGLQFPNYSSELNVNALELDDSALYLCASSLPTSDNEQFFGPGTRLTVL.